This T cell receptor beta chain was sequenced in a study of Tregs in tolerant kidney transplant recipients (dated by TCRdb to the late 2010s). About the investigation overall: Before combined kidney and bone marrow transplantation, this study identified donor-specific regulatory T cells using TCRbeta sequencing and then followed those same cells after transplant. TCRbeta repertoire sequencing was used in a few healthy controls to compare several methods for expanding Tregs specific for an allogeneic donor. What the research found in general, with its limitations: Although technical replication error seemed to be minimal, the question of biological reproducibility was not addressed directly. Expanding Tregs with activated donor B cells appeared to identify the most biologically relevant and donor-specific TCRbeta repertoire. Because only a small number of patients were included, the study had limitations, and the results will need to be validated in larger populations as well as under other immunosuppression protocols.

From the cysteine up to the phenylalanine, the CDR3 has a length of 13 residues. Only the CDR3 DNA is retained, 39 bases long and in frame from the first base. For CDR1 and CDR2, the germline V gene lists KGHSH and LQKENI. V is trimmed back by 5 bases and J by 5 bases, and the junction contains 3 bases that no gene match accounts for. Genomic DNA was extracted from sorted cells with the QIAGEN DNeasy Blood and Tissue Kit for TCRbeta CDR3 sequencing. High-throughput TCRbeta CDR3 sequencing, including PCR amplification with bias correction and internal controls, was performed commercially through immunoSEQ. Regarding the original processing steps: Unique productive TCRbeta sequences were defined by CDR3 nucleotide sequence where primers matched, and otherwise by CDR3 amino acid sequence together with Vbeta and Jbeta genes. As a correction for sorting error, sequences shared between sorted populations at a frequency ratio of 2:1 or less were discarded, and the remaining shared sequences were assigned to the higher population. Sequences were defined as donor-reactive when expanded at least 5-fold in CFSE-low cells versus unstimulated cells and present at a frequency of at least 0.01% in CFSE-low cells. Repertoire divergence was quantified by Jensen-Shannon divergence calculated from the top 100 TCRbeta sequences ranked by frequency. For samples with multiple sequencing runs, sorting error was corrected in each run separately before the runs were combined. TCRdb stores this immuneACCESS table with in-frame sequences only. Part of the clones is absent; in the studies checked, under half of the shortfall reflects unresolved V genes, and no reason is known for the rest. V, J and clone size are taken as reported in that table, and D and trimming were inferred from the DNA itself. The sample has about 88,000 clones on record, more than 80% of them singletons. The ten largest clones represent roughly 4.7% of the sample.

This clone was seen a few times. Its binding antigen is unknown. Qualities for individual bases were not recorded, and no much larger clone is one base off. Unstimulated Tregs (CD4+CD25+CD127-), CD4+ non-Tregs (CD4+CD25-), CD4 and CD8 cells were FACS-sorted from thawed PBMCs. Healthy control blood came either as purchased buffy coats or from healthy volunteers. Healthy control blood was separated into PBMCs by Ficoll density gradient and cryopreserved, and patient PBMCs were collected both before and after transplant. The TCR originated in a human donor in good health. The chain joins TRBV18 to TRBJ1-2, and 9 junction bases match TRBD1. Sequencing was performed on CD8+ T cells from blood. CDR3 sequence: CASSDGQGYGYTF. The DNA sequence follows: TGTGCCAGCTCAGACGGACAGGGGTATGGCTACACCTTC.